The source of this T cell receptor beta chain is a study of neoadjuvant nivolumab and ipilimumab in lung cancer. Study at large: Patients got nivolumab 3 mg/kg on days 1, 15 and 29; combination added ipilimumab 1 mg/kg day 1.

The CDR3 runs to 13 residues. J gave up 5 bases and V 3 bases, and 5 bases lay outside the gene matches. Germline loops: CDR1 GTSNPN, CDR2 SVGIG (reference sequence). The data were produced by immunoSEQ multiplex PCR, yet TCRdb's version contains in-frame clones alone and is incomplete. The repertoire includes roughly 20,000 clones, more than 75% of them detected once, and 2.1% sits in the top ten. Regarding the study as a whole: TCR clonality did not significantly correlate with pathologic tumor regression. From pretherapy to surgery, tumor richness and clonality rose with dual therapy. Blood richness before therapy tracked richness in tumors resected after neoadjuvant therapy.

In the case of this clone: No antigen is known for it.

The source was peripheral blood, collected before neoadjuvant nivolumab, alone or with ipilimumab. The sequence was collected from an adult with non-small cell lung cancer. This chain joins TRBV30 and TRBJ2-3; TRBD1 agrees at 7 bases. CDR3 sequence: CAWSDRARDTQYF. DNA for the CDR3: TGTGCCTGGAGCGACAGGGCCAGAGATACGCAGTATTTT.